These 10 T cell receptor beta chains were all obtained from the same sample, sequenced in a study of OX40 agonist ivuxolimab in advanced cancers. TCRdb's table, derived via immunoSEQ multiplex PCR, lists solely in-frame clones and lacks some. The profile shows fewer than 90,000 clones, 88% of them singletons. The input for sequencing was CD4+ or CD8+ T cells sorted from blood, taken in a trial of the OX40 agonist ivuxolimab. These receptor sequences come from an adult with an advanced solid tumor such as melanoma, head and neck, liver or kidney cancer.

This clone was detected only once. The chain has TRBV5-1 and TRBJ1-4; 8 positions match TRBD1. This CDR3 comprises 14 residues. V gave up 1 base and J gave up 8 bases; unmatched junction bases: 4. Germline CDR1 is SGHRS and CDR2 is YFSETQ. Written as DNA, the CDR3 is TGCGCCAGCAGCTTGACAGGGGGTGGAGAAAAACTGTTTTTT. Protein: CASSLTGGGEKLFF.

This clone was detected once. The rearrangement joins TRBV11-1 to TRBJ2-1; D possibly corresponds to TRBD1 (6 bases). CDR1 SGHAT and CDR2 FQDESV come from the germline V gene (reference sequence). V was pared by 7 bases and J by 0 bases, with 10 bases between. This CDR3 has 14 amino acids. As DNA, the CDR3 is TGTGCCAGCAAGGGGGTGAACTCCTACAATGAGCAGTTCTTC. It translates to CASKGVNSYNEQFF.

The chain employs TRBV10-3 and TRBJ1-1, with no clear D. The CDR3 runs 16 residues. Germline V gene sequence: CDR1 ENHRY, CDR2 SYGVKD. Trimming stripped 3 bases from V and 0 bases from J, with 14 bases between. The CDR3 here is CAISEGQKSMNTEAFF. Here the CDR3 DNA reads TGTGCCATCAGTGAAGGGCAGAAAAGTATGAACACTGAAGCTTTCTTT.

The rearrangement joins TRBV2 to TRBJ2-3; D is unresolved. Trimming stripped 7 bases from V and 2 bases from J, with 16 bases between. The CDR3 contains 15 residues. The V gene's germline CDR1 is SNHLY and CDR2 FYNNEI. This chain's CDR3 is CASKLSPINTDTQYF. CDR3 nucleotides: TGTGCCAGCAAGTTGAGTCCAATAAACACAGATACGCAGTATTTT.

This clone was seen only a few times. J is TRBJ1-5 and V is TRBV7-9, with D possibly being TRBD1 (5 bases). Germline CDR1 and CDR2: SEHNR and FQNEAQ (reference sequence). The V gene lost 1 base and the J gene lost 4 bases, with 17 bases spanning the gap. The CDR3 sequence is 17 residues long. The CDR3 spells CASSLGSLGEVNQPQHF. The CDR3 bases are TGTGCCAGCAGCTTAGGCAGTCTGGGGGAAGTTAATCAGCCCCAGCATTTT. Full variable domain (missing parts from reference TRBV7-9 and TRBJ1-5): DTGVSQNPRHKITKRGQNVTFRCDPISEHNRLYWYRQTLGQGPEFLTYFQNEAQLEKSRLLSDRFSAERPKGSFSTLEIQRTEQGDSAMYLCASSLGSLGEVNQPQHFGDGTRLSIL.

This clone was recorded once. The chain is built from TRBV5-1 and TRBJ2-7, with 15 bases matching TRBD2. In germline, CDR1 is SGHRS, CDR2 YFSETQ. The V gene end was trimmed by 4 bases and the J gene end by 6 bases; junction bases not matched to a gene: 8. The CDR3 has 16 amino acids. The CDR3 sequence is CASSPPGLAGGGEQYF. The CDR3 nucleotides are TGCGCCAGCAGCCCCCCGGGACTAGCGGGAGGCGGCGAGCAGTACTTC.

J is TRBJ1-6 and V is TRBV5-1; TRBD1 agrees at 10 bases. Germline lookup yields CDR1 SGHRS and CDR2 YFSETQ. CDR3 size: 15 residues. Trimming cost V 6 bases and J 8 bases; bases outside gene matches: 8. For the CDR3, the DNA is TGCGCCAGCACCCGGACAGGGGGATTGGATTCACCCCTCCACTTT. Its translation is CASTRTGGLDSPLHF.

The CDR3 sequence: CASSPLGTQLSGANVLTF. In DNA, the CDR3 is TGTGCCAGCAGTCCCCTGGGAACCCAGCTCTCTGGGGCCAACGTCCTGACTTTC. This rearrangement joins TRBV2 to TRBJ2-6; D gene unclear. This CDR3 comprises 18 residues. Germline V gene data show CDR1 as SNHLY and CDR2 as FYNNEI. The V and J ends lost 5 bases and 0 bases respectively, with 17 bases between them.

V gene TRBV18 combines with J gene TRBJ2-3, with 8 bases identical to TRBD2. Germline lookup yields CDR1 KGHSH and CDR2 LQKENI. The CDR3 is 16 amino acids. Trimming took 3 bases from V and 3 from J; bases not matched to a gene: 8. CDR3 DNA sequence: TGTGCCAGCTCACCTCTCGGGAGGGGCGCAACAGATACGCAGTATTTT. Its translation is CASSPLGRGATDTQYF.

The chain couples TRBV5-1 to TRBJ1-2, with 9 nucleotides matching TRBD1. The CDR3 loop spans 13 amino acids. V trimming: 4 bases; J trimming: 8 bases; junction bases outside the gene matches: 6. The germline CDR1 and CDR2 sequences are SGHRS and YFSETQ. The CDR3 bases are TGCGCCAGCAGCCTTCGGACAGGGGAAGGCTACACCTTC. It codes for CASSLRTGEGYTF.